The rows below give T cell receptor beta chains drawn from one sample of a study of cytomegalovirus exposure and HLA in healthy donors. Measured with immunoSEQ multiplex PCR; TCRdb has only the in-frame clones, and not every one. The sample lists more than 200,000 clones; about 83% were seen once. The sequencing input was PBMCs. The receptors originated from a girl under 18 in good health and CMV-seronegative. Both conserved end residues are part of each CDR3. Clone sizes are given selectively: once, few, many, or a class where the clone is expanded.

clone_size: -; v_call: TRBV28; j_call: TRBJ2-7; cdr3_aa: CASSTPGQGREQYF
clone_size: -; v_call: TRBV27; j_call: TRBJ1-2; cdr3_aa: CASSRDSSYGYTF
clone_size: -; v_call: TRBV7-9; j_call: TRBJ2-1; cdr3_aa: CSSSLGVDEQFF
clone_size: -; v_call: TRBV2; j_call: TRBJ2-5; cdr3_aa: CASRKPGQGQETQYF
clone_size: -; v_call: TRBV28; j_call: TRBJ2-5; cdr3_aa: CASSLSVSGGAKTQYF
clone_size: -; v_call: TRBV4-1; j_call: TRBJ1-1; cdr3_aa: CASSQNIGEGPGTEAFF
clone_size: -; v_call: TRBV28; j_call: TRBJ1-2; cdr3_aa: CASSLGGVFYGYTF
clone_size: -; v_call: TRBV28; j_call: TRBJ1-1; cdr3_aa: CASSLYLSMAQGADTEAFF
clone_size: -; v_call: TRBV7-3; j_call: TRBJ2-1; cdr3_aa: CASSLGSGPYNEQFF
clone_size: -; v_call: TRBV5-1; j_call: TRBJ2-3; cdr3_aa: CASSRTSVADTQYF
clone_size: once; v_call: TRBV5-1; j_call: TRBJ2-5; cdr3_aa: CASSLGTQETQYF
clone_size: -; v_call: TRBV9; j_call: TRBJ2-2; cdr3_aa: CASSRGLVSTGELFF
clone_size: -; v_call: TRBV28; j_call: TRBJ2-7; cdr3_aa: CASRSGTSGRLGYEQYF
clone_size: -; v_call: TRBV7-2; j_call: TRBJ1-2; cdr3_aa: CASSLYTLTDFYGYTF
clone_size: -; v_call: TRBV7-9; j_call: TRBJ1-5; cdr3_aa: CASSVGGSQPQHF
clone_size: once; v_call: TRBV13; j_call: TRBJ1-2; cdr3_aa: CASSTAGGDYGYTF
clone_size: -; v_call: TRBV7-8; j_call: TRBJ1-1; cdr3_aa: CASSLIGGLDHTEAFF
clone_size: -; v_call: TRBV27; j_call: TRBJ1-2; cdr3_aa: CASSSNRVGYGYTF
clone_size: -; v_call: TRBV7-2; j_call: TRBJ1-1; cdr3_aa: CASSPRQGNTEAFF
clone_size: -; v_call: TRBV2; j_call: TRBJ1-5; cdr3_aa: CASNQRTGRTQPQHF
clone_size: -; v_call: TRBV5-6; j_call: TRBJ1-5; cdr3_aa: CASSLAAGVSNQPQHF
clone_size: -; v_call: TRBV14; j_call: TRBJ2-5; cdr3_aa: CASSRPGTAGQYF
clone_size: -; v_call: TRBV19; j_call: TRBJ2-7; cdr3_aa: CASSHPGQGAYEQYF
clone_size: -; v_call: TRBV28; j_call: -; cdr3_aa: CASSPKRLSSGRWNEQYF
clone_size: -; v_call: TRBV27; j_call: TRBJ2-7; cdr3_aa: CASSPKRQGYYEQYF
clone_size: -; v_call: TRBV11-2; j_call: TRBJ1-4; cdr3_aa: CASSRTWGGGKTNEKLFF
clone_size: -; v_call: TRBV29-1; j_call: TRBJ1-1; cdr3_aa: CSVPGQLTLTAEAFF
clone_size: few; v_call: TRBV30; j_call: TRBJ1-3; cdr3_aa: CATSRGNTIYF
clone_size: -; v_call: TRBV30; j_call: TRBJ1-1; cdr3_aa: CAWRAGGGAFF
clone_size: -; v_call: TRBV5-1; j_call: TRBJ2-7; cdr3_aa: CASSPEQASSYEQYF
clone_size: -; v_call: TRBV10-3; j_call: TRBJ2-5; cdr3_aa: CAIAGGLETQYF
clone_size: -; v_call: TRBV6-5; j_call: TRBJ2-3; cdr3_aa: CAIRPVGGSTDTQYF
clone_size: -; v_call: TRBV18; j_call: TRBJ1-1; cdr3_aa: CASSPGQASTEAFF
clone_size: -; v_call: TRBV7-8; j_call: TRBJ2-3; cdr3_aa: CASSLVDRGAVAQYF
clone_size: -; v_call: TRBV4-1; j_call: TRBJ1-5; cdr3_aa: CASSPKFEGWGIRNQPQHF
clone_size: -; v_call: TRBV5-1; j_call: TRBJ2-5; cdr3_aa: CASSLSSARETQYF
clone_size: -; v_call: TRBV10-3; j_call: TRBJ2-7; cdr3_aa: CAISESTLLGVPGAEQYF
clone_size: few; v_call: TRBV19; j_call: TRBJ1-4; cdr3_aa: CASKDRGADEKLFF
clone_size: few; v_call: TRBV30; j_call: TRBJ1-5; cdr3_aa: CAWGRTGDQPQHF
clone_size: few; v_call: TRBV2; j_call: TRBJ2-7; cdr3_aa: CASKGFRIHEQYF
clone_size: -; v_call: TRBV6-1; j_call: TRBJ1-1; cdr3_aa: CASSPGGYPNTEAFF
clone_size: -; v_call: TRBV27; j_call: TRBJ2-1; cdr3_aa: CASSAWRGASNEQFF
clone_size: -; v_call: TRBV7-9; j_call: TRBJ1-1; cdr3_aa: CASSLDPWRGGTEAFF
clone_size: once; v_call: TRBV5-1; j_call: TRBJ2-5; cdr3_aa: CASSRGQETQYF
clone_size: once; v_call: TRBV4-2; j_call: TRBJ1-1; cdr3_aa: CASSQDPTGVNTEAFF
clone_size: -; v_call: TRBV5-1; j_call: TRBJ2-1; cdr3_aa: CASSRTSNGDEQFF
clone_size: -; v_call: TRBV19; j_call: TRBJ2-6; cdr3_aa: CASSIAGIGGGANVLTF
clone_size: -; v_call: TRBV19; j_call: TRBJ2-2; cdr3_aa: CASSGTENTGELFF
clone_size: -; v_call: TRBV7-9; j_call: TRBJ2-1; cdr3_aa: CASSPIAGRNEQFF